The 20 T cell receptor beta chains in this list originate from one sample, sequenced in a study of blood T cell repertoires in COVID-19. The repertoire was sequenced with immunoSEQ multiplex PCR; TCRdb's copy has only in-frame clones and lacks some. The sample records more than 10,000 clones, under 80% being singletons. The source material was peripheral blood. These TCRs come from an elderly woman with acute or convalescent COVID-19.

The chain is built from TRBV7-2 and TRBJ2-7; tentative D call: TRBD1 (6 bases). The germline gives CDR1 SGHTA, CDR2 FQGNSA. The CDR3 totals 15 residues. Trimming cost V 0 bases and J 8 bases, with 17 bases left between them. The CDR3 loop is CASSLARTEGHQQYF. As DNA, the CDR3 is TGTGCCAGCAGCTTAGCGAGGACAGAGGGCCACCAGCAGTACTTC.

This clone appeared a single time. The chain combines TRBV30 with TRBJ1-5; no firm D call. The CDR3 runs 14 residues. Trimming removed 2 bases at V and 6 bases at J, with 14 bases between. Germline V gene sequence: CDR1 GTSNPN, CDR2 SVGIG (reference sequence). The CDR3 sequence is CAWSPPNLRQPQHF. CDR3 nucleotides: TGTGCCTGGAGTCCTCCCAATTTGCGTCAGCCCCAGCATTTT.

The gene calls are TRBV6-6 and TRBJ2-7, with TRBD1 as a possible D gene (6 bases). Trimming took 6 bases from V and 3 from J, leaving 12 bases between them. Germline V gene data show CDR1 as MNHNY and CDR2 as SVGAGI (reference sequence). This CDR3 has 13 amino acids. In nucleotides, the CDR3 is TGTGCCAGCAGATTGGACAGCCTCTACGAGCAGTACTTC. It is translated as CASRLDSLYEQYF.

The chain is built from TRBV6-2 or TRBV6-3 and TRBJ1-2; TRBD1 is a possible D gene (6 bases). Trimming left V 5 bases short and J 4 bases short, with 17 bases between. CDR3 size: 15 residues. Per the germline V gene, CDR1 is MNHEY and CDR2 is SVGEGT. Written as DNA, the CDR3 is TGTGCCAGCAGTCGTACAGGGACGGTTGCCTATGGCTACACCTTC. Protein sequence: CASSRTGTVAYGYTF.

CDR3 amino acids: CASSPQGAPNSPLHF. The DNA of the CDR3 is TGTGCCAGCTCACCACAGGGGGCGCCTAATTCACCCCTCCACTTT. This chain connects TRBV18 to TRBJ1-6, with 7 bases lining up with TRBD1. CDR1 is KGHSH, CDR2 LQKENI, per germline. With 1 base clipped from V and 6 bases from J, the junction kept 3 bases outside the gene matches. CDR3 length: 15 residues. Full variable domain (remainder filled in from reference TRBV18 and TRBJ1-6): NAGVMQNPRHLVRRRGQEARLRCSPMKGHSHVYWYRQLPEEGLKFMVYLQKENIIDESGMPKERFSAEFPKEGPSILRIQQVVRGDSAAYFCASSPQGAPNSPLHFGNGTRLTVT.

The CDR3 is CSVRVARGLLDYGYTF. The CDR3 nucleotides read TGCAGCGTTCGTGTTGCCAGGGGGCTGTTGGACTATGGCTACACCTTC. The chain couples TRBV29-1 to TRBJ1-2; 8 bases align to TRBD1. V trimming: 5 bases; J trimming: 3 bases; junction bases outside the gene matches: 14. The germline gives CDR1 SQVTM, CDR2 ANQGSEA. The CDR3 is 16 amino acids.

The chain employs TRBV6-5 and TRBJ2-1; TRBD2 aligns across 11 bases. This CDR3 has 15 amino acids. Germline trimming cut 6 bases from V and 6 bases from J; bases unmatched to any gene: 7. Germline CDR1 reads MNHEY; CDR2 reads SVGAGI. CDR3 DNA: TGTGCCAGCAGCTACGGGACTAGCGGCCTCAATGAGCAGTTCTTC. This encodes CASSYGTSGLNEQFF.

The chain joins TRBV19 to TRBJ1-2, with 7 bases aligning to TRBD1. Germline CDR1 is LNHDA and CDR2 is SQIVND (reference sequence). J gave up 7 bases and V 1 base, and 3 bases lay outside the gene matches. The CDR3 consists of 13 residues. In DNA, the CDR3 is TGTGCCAGTAGTATAGCACAGGGGACTGGCTACACCTTC. Protein: CASSIAQGTGYTF.

This clone was detected a few times. The chain couples TRBV9 to TRBJ2-1; D might be TRBD2 (6 bases). This CDR3 is 11 amino acids long. Germline V CDR1 and CDR2: SGDLS, YYNGEE. V was trimmed by 7 bases and J by 8 bases, leaving 10 bases between them. For the CDR3, the DNA is TGTGCCAGCGGGACTTACGATGAGCAGTTCTTC. Translation: CASGTYDEQFF.

The chain recombines TRBV7-2 with TRBJ2-7; 7 bases map to TRBD1. The germline CDR1 and CDR2 sequences are SGHTA and FQGNSA. With 6 bases clipped from V and 4 bases from J, the junction kept 3 bases outside the gene matches. This CDR3 has 12 amino acids. Here the CDR3 reads CASSRQGYEQYF. CDR3 sequence (DNA): TGTGCCAGCAGTCGACAGGGTTACGAGCAGTACTTC.

The rearrangement links TRBV7-2 to TRBJ1-2; D is possibly TRBD1 (6 bases). Trimming removed 4 bases at V and 4 bases at J, with 10 bases between. The CDR3 contains 13 residues. The germline CDR1 and CDR2 sequences are SGHTA and FQGNSA. The CDR3 DNA sequence: TGTGCCAGCAGCTCCAGGGGAAGCTATGGCTACACCTTC. Translating it yields CASSSRGSYGYTF.

CDR3 protein: CASNPATNEKLFF. DNA of the CDR3: TGTGCCAGCAACCCAGCAACTAATGAAAAACTGTTTTTT. The chain recombines TRBV28 with TRBJ1-4; D gene ambiguous. Trimming took off 7 bases at V and 0 bases at J, with 6 bases between the two ends. The CDR3 has 13 residues. CDR1 is MDHEN, CDR2 SYDVKM, per germline.

The rearrangement uses TRBV6-4 and TRBJ2-4, with 7 bases identical to TRBD1. The CDR3 covers 16 residues. The germline V gene has CDR1 MRHNA and CDR2 SNTAGT. V dropped 1 base and J dropped 0; count of bases not matched to a gene: 3. The CDR3 is CASSDYRGLAKNIQYF. The DNA of the CDR3 is TGTGCCAGCAGTGACTACAGGGGCTTAGCCAAAAACATTCAGTACTTC.

The rearrangement links TRBV5-4 to TRBJ2-7, with D maybe TRBD2 (6 bases). The germline V and J ends were trimmed by 1 base and 2 bases, with 10 bases remaining between them. Germline values: CDR1 SGHNT, CDR2 YYREEE (reference sequence). The CDR3 loop spans 14 amino acids. The CDR3 is CASSLSGPTYEQYF. The CDR3 coding sequence is TGTGCCAGCAGCTTGAGCGGGCCGACCTACGAGCAGTACTTC.

The V and J genes are TRBV2 and TRBJ1-2; 7 bases match TRBD1. With V trimmed by 8 bases and J by 4 bases, 7 bases remained unmatched. Germline V gene data show CDR1 as SNHLY and CDR2 as FYNNEI. The CDR3 runs 13 residues. The CDR3 region is CASWQGGAYGYTF. CDR3 sequence (DNA): TGTGCCAGCTGGCAGGGGGGTGCCTATGGCTACACCTTC. The entire variable domain, with the rest obtained from reference TRBV2 and TRBJ1-2, is as follows: EPEVTQTPSHQVTQMGQEVILRCVPISNHLYFYWYRQILGQKVEFLVSFYNNEISEKSEIFDDQFSVERPDGSNFTLKIRSTKLEDSAMYFCASWQGGAYGYTFGSGTRLTVV.

This chain uses TRBV5-1 with TRBJ2-1; 9 bases fit TRBD2. The CDR3 consists of 15 residues. Germline CDR1 reads SGHRS; CDR2 reads YFSETQ. The junction had 11 bases not matched to a gene; V was cut back by 8 bases and J by 5 bases. The CDR3 reads CASQAGTSLNNEQFF. In DNA, the CDR3 is TGCGCCAGTCAGGCCGGGACTAGCCTAAACAATGAGCAGTTCTTC. The full variable domain, completed using reference TRBV5-1 and TRBJ2-1, is KAGVTQTPRYLIKTRGQQVTLSCSPISGHRSVSWYQQTPGQGLQFLFEYFSETQRNKGNFPGRFSGRQFSNSRSEMNVSTLELGDSALYLCASQAGTSLNNEQFFGPGTRLTVL.

This rearrangement joins TRBV3-1 (or the pseudogene TRBV3-2) to TRBJ1-6, with 7 bases identical to TRBD1. CDR3 length: 16 residues. CDR1 and CDR2 from the germline V gene are LGHDT and YNNKEL (reference sequence). J was trimmed by 6 bases and V by 0 bases; bases with no gene match: 5. Here the CDR3 DNA reads TGTGCCAGCAGCCAAGACGGACAGGAAGTTAATTCACCCCTCCACTTT. Translation: CASSQDGQEVNSPLHF.

The chain uses TRBV4-1 and TRBJ2-3, with 7 bases matching TRBD1. V was clipped by 2 bases and J by 3 bases; unmatched bases: 5. Germline CDR1 and CDR2: MGHRA and YSYEKL. The CDR3 has 15 residues. The CDR3 loop reads CASSQRSGGTDTQYF. CDR3 DNA: TGCGCCAGCAGCCAACGATCAGGGGGAACAGATACGCAGTATTTT.

This chain links TRBV18 with TRBJ1-2, with 9 positions matching TRBD1. This CDR3 has 15 amino acids. CDR1 is KGHSH and CDR2 is LQKENI in the germline V gene. The V gene end was trimmed by 4 bases and the J gene end by 0 bases; junction bases not matched to a gene: 3. For the CDR3, the DNA is TGTGCCAGCTCACTCGACAGGGGGACTAACTATGGCTACACCTTC. It specifies CASSLDRGTNYGYTF.

This clone was found a few times. The chain couples TRBV19 to TRBJ1-1; D is ambiguous. Germline assignment: CDR1 LNHDA and CDR2 SQIVND (reference sequence). The CDR3 length is 13 residues. V was shortened by 3 bases and J by 8 bases, with 13 bases between the two germline ends. The CDR3 loop reads CASSMEGLLEAFF. The CDR3 nucleotides are TGTGCCAGTAGTATGGAGGGTCTCCTCGAAGCTTTCTTT.